These T cell receptor beta chains were read from a single sample in a study of metastatic and nonmetastatic thyroid tumors. Via MiXCR, TCRdb re-called the PCR reads. The data show about 41,000 clones, about an eighth seen once. The sequenced sample was blood. The receptors come from a female donor with papillary thyroid cancer or a benign thyroid nodule (not recorded which). Some clones in this sample may be carry-over from other donors' samples. Both conserved end residues are part of each CDR3. Fields, in order: clone size, V gene, J gene, D gene, CDR3 protein, CDR3 DNA. D genes are given only for firm matches. A row's size may be missing; if present it is once, few, many or a size class.

clone_size: many
v_call: TRBV6-1
j_call: TRBJ1-1
d_call: TRBD1
cdr3_aa: CASSAYRGANTEAFF
cdr3_nt: TGTGCCAGCAGTGCCTACAGGGGGGCCAACACTGAAGCTTTCTTT

clone_size: many
v_call: TRBV29-1
j_call: TRBJ2-1
d_call: TRBD2
cdr3_aa: CSVRGLAGFDEQFF
cdr3_nt: TGCAGCGTGAGAGGACTAGCGGGATTCGATGAGCAGTTCTTC

clone_size: many
v_call: TRBV2
j_call: TRBJ2-5
d_call: -
cdr3_aa: CATTRLEAQETQYF
cdr3_nt: TGTGCCACGACTAGATTGGAGGCCCAAGAGACCCAGTACTTC

clone_size: many
v_call: TRBV9
j_call: TRBJ1-4
d_call: -
cdr3_aa: CASSPGGGATNEKLFF
cdr3_nt: TGTGCCAGCAGCCCCGGAGGGGGTGCAACTAATGAAAAACTGTTTTTT

clone_size: many
v_call: TRBV7-3
j_call: TRBJ2-1
d_call: -
cdr3_aa: CASSLGPYDNEQFF
cdr3_nt: TGTGCCAGCAGCTTGGGGCCGTATGACAATGAGCAGTTCTTC

clone_size: many
v_call: TRBV10-2
j_call: TRBJ2-5
d_call: -
cdr3_aa: CASSEGLPMMETQYF
cdr3_nt: TGCGCCAGCAGTGAGGGACTGCCCATGATGGAGACCCAGTACTTC

clone_size: many
v_call: TRBV4-3
j_call: TRBJ1-1
d_call: -
cdr3_aa: CASSQEFSWRQNTEAFF
cdr3_nt: TGCGCCAGCAGCCAAGAATTCAGTTGGCGACAGAACACTGAAGCTTTCTTT

clone_size: many
v_call: TRBV20-1
j_call: TRBJ2-1
d_call: TRBD2
cdr3_aa: CSALAGGFNEQFF
cdr3_nt: TGCAGTGCTTTAGCGGGAGGCTTCAATGAGCAGTTCTTC

clone_size: many
v_call: TRBV6-1
j_call: TRBJ1-5
d_call: -
cdr3_aa: CASSSQGYNQPQHF
cdr3_nt: TGTGCCAGCAGTTCCCAGGGATACAATCAGCCCCAGCATTTT

clone_size: many
v_call: TRBV11-2
j_call: TRBJ1-5
d_call: -
cdr3_aa: CASSLVGGGSNNQPQHF
cdr3_nt: TGTGCCAGCAGCTTAGTCGGGGGCGGATCCAACAATCAGCCCCAGCATTTT

clone_size: many
v_call: TRBV7-2
j_call: TRBJ2-3
d_call: TRBD1
cdr3_aa: CASSLDRGTDTQYF
cdr3_nt: TGTGCCAGCAGCTTAGACAGGGGAACAGATACGCAGTATTTT

clone_size: many
v_call: TRBV5-6
j_call: TRBJ2-3
d_call: -
cdr3_aa: CASSLWRDTQYF
cdr3_nt: TGTGCCAGCAGCTTGTGGCGGGATACGCAGTATTTT

clone_size: -
v_call: TRBV6-1
j_call: TRBJ2-1
d_call: -
cdr3_aa: CASSEAFRNEQFF
cdr3_nt: TGTGCCAGCAGTGAAGCGTTTAGGAATGAGCAGTTCTTC

clone_size: few
v_call: TRBV6-2/TRBV6-3
j_call: TRBJ2-3
d_call: -
cdr3_aa: CASSYLGPTDTQYF
cdr3_nt: TGTGCCAGCAGTTACCTCGGACCCACAGATACGCAGTATTTT

clone_size: few
v_call: TRBV6-4
j_call: TRBJ2-2
d_call: TRBD1
cdr3_aa: CASSFLLGQGTGELFF
cdr3_nt: TGTGCCAGCAGCTTTCTCCTGGGACAGGGAACCGGGGAGCTGTTTTTT

clone_size: -
v_call: TRBV27
j_call: TRBJ1-1
d_call: -
cdr3_aa: CASNLQRAGTEAFF
cdr3_nt: TGTGCCAGCAATTTGCAAAGGGCGGGCACTGAAGCTTTCTTT

clone_size: many
v_call: TRBV28
j_call: TRBJ2-3
d_call: TRBD2
cdr3_aa: CASSPTSGGSDTQYF
cdr3_nt: TGTGCCAGCAGCCCGACTAGCGGGGGGTCGGATACGCAGTATTTT

clone_size: many
v_call: TRBV20-1
j_call: TRBJ2-1
d_call: -
cdr3_aa: CSARTEGWSSLYEQFF
cdr3_nt: TGCAGTGCTCGGACCGAGGGGTGGTCCTCATTGTATGAGCAGTTCTTC

clone_size: many
v_call: TRBV20-1
j_call: TRBJ2-5
d_call: TRBD2
cdr3_aa: CSAREAGRETQYF
cdr3_nt: TGCAGTGCTAGAGAAGCGGGAAGGGAGACCCAGTACTTC

clone_size: many
v_call: TRBV28
j_call: TRBJ2-3
d_call: -
cdr3_aa: CASSTPGEWNTQYF
cdr3_nt: TGTGCCAGCAGTACCCCAGGGGAGTGGAATACGCAGTATTTT